This T cell receptor (beta chain) was identified during a study of long-term antiretroviral therapy in people with HIV (dated by TCRdb to 2021 to 2024). Turning to the overall study: The earliest samples were collected about a decade before the 2015 WHO recommendation for immediate ART, when ART was typically delayed until CD4 counts fell. A retrospective serial study tested whether changes in peripheral blood TRB repertoire composition and diversity were associated with ART initiation and durable HIV suppression. A total of some 200 cryopreserved PBMC samples came from a few dozen adults with confirmed HIV infection and were collected serially over a mean of roughly six years (range 1-12). Of the approximately 32 participants with HIV, about a dozen were female. No cross-contamination during QIAcube processing turned up in test extractions that ran a monoclonal T-cell line alongside more than 30 polyclonal samples. Overall study results and their limits: Inferences about post-ART repertoire changes were limited because no data were available on ART adherence, viral resistance or therapy changes. A significant increase in TRB diversity was found to be associated with ART initiation, although TRB diversity was observed to remain significantly below that of transplant donor controls even after long-term ART. Owing to limited PBMC availability, only the TCR beta chain was sequenced, without alpha chain pairing. CDR3 length ranges in HIV repertoires were narrower than in controls, and network structure suggested an antigen-experienced repertoire with only a slight naive shift after ART. The samples span the years 2004 to 2017, and the ART regimens used may be less effective than current regimens. Because pre-ART samples had limited cell numbers, unsorted PBMC were profiled rather than sorted CD4+ and CD8+ T cells. Expanded TRB clones identified before ART initiation dominated the repertoire across all time points, though the dominance fluctuated and decreased in many PLHIV after ART.

Sequencing of the TRB variable region was done with the immunoSEQ hsTCRB v3.0 assay at survey level resolution. TRB sequencing targeted a depth of 40,000-50,000 T-cell genomes per sample. Pooled TRB libraries were sequenced on an Illumina MiSeq with a v3 150-cycle kit. The authors' analysis ran thus. Repertoire analysis was performed in R inside a reproducible Nextflow workflow that covered QC, data transformation and analysis. LymphoSeq2, an R package for AIRR-Seq data exploration, was used to implement custom analyses. A few samples yielding fewer than 5000 total TRB sequences were excluded, leaving 150 to 200 analyzed HIV repertoires. Among the approximately 190 retained HIV repertoires, some 60 were collected before ART initiation and 120 to 140 after ART initiation. Repertoires were downsampled to 5000 TRB nucleotide sequences, and summary statistics were averaged over 100 downsampling iterations. The analysis kept only TRB sequences whose CDR3 regions were at least seven amino acids long. Diversity was measured with a Shannon entropy-derived clonality score and the Gini coefficient. Repertoire networks linked the top 5000 CDR3 amino acid sequences whenever two sequences differed by an edit distance of one. GLIPH2 predicted antigen specificity groups and MHC restriction for TRB CDR3 amino acid sequences. To flag known associations with CMV, EBV, HIV or tissue antigens, CDR3 amino acid sequences were compared against VDJdb and McPAS-TCR. Pre-ART, post-ART and control groups were compared with Wilcoxon signed-rank tests and Holm-Bonferroni correction. TCRdb carries this immuneACCESS record with in-frame sequences only. Its versions omit some clonotypes, under half of them owing to an unresolved V gene in the studies checked, with the rest unexplained. Clone size and V and J calls were adopted from that table, with D and trimming inferred from the DNA. A total of about 35,000 clones appear in this sample, roughly 79% of them only once. Clones ranked in the top ten supply nearly 3.5% of the sample.

To be included, a participant needed at least one PBMC sample from before ART initiation plus at least two post-ART samples. All participants with HIV were treated in the United States of America. Before DNA extraction, cryopreserved samples of roughly 0.85-10 million PBMC were thawed and washed. At the time of the earliest PBMC sample, participants with HIV were aged between 23 and 54 years. PBMC samples from each participant spanned 1-4 timepoints before ART initiation and 2-8 timepoints after ART initiation, with a median of 7 samples. For every participant, serial HIV viral load, CD4+ T-cell count, ART history and demographic data were obtained. Genomic DNA was extracted from unsorted PBMC with a Qiagen kit on a QIAcube, with processing performed in batches of 12 samples. In this sample, this clone turned up once. Which antigen it targets is not known. There are no base qualities to consult, and no much larger clone falls within one base.

The clonotype comes from a man aged 50-60 years with HIV. The material was unsorted PBMCs, obtained 3 years after starting antiretroviral therapy.

The CDR3 region: CASSPRTGGAAFF. The nucleotides read TGTGCCAGCAGCCCCCGGACAGGGGGCGCGGCTTTCTTT. The chain is assembled from TRBV7-2 and TRBJ1-1, with 11 bases matching TRBD1. Unmatched junction bases come to 7, with V trimmed by 5 bases and J by 11 bases. In the germline V gene, CDR1 corresponds to SGHTA and CDR2 to FQGNSA. Measured from the cysteine to the phenylalanine, the CDR3 is 13 residues long. Only CDR3 DNA remains: 39 bases, in frame from the first base.